Listed below are T cell receptor beta chains from one sample, sequenced in a study of cytomegalovirus exposure and HLA in healthy donors. Profiled with immunoSEQ multiplex PCR; TCRdb holds only in-frame clones, not every one. The sample consists of around 180,000 clones, 86% of them appearing once. The sample comprised PBMCs. These receptors all stem from a woman aged 18-29 years in good health and CMV-seronegative. CDR3s include the opening cysteine and the closing phenylalanine or tryptophan. Fields, in order: CDR3 DNA, CDR3 protein, clone size, V gene, D gene, J gene. The D gene is left open where the match is weak. Part of the rows lack a size; the others show once, few, many or a class for expanded clones.

DNA: TGTGCCATCAGTGATGGGAGCTCCTACAATGAGCAGTTCTTC; CDR3: CAISDGSSYNEQFF; size: -; V: TRBV10-3; D: -; J: TRBJ2-1
DNA: TGCGCCAGCAGCTTGTATTCAGGGGAGAAAGAGACCCAGTACTTC; CDR3: CASSLYSGEKETQYF; size: -; V: TRBV5-1; D: -; J: TRBJ2-5
DNA: TGCGCCAGCAGCCAAGGGCCCAGGCTGCCCTATGGCTACACCTTC; CDR3: CASSQGPRLPYGYTF; size: -; V: TRBV4-1; D: -; J: TRBJ1-2
DNA: TGTGCCACCAGGGCGGATATCAATCAGCCCCAGCATTTT; CDR3: CATRADINQPQHF; size: -; V: TRBV15; D: -; J: TRBJ1-5
DNA: TGTGCCAGCAGTCTCCGGGAATTACAAGAGACCCAGTACTTC; CDR3: CASSLRELQETQYF; size: -; V: TRBV6-5; D: -; J: TRBJ2-5
DNA: TGTGCCAGCAGTGACTCAGTGGGCTCCACGGATACGCAGTATTTT; CDR3: CASSDSVGSTDTQYF; size: -; V: TRBV6-4; D: -; J: TRBJ2-3
DNA: TGTGCCAGCACCCCCAGGGGGGACGCCGGGGAGCTGTTTTTT; CDR3: CASTPRGDAGELFF; size: -; V: TRBV6-5; D: -; J: TRBJ2-2
DNA: TGTGCCAGCAGCTTGGACAGGAGTGAAGCTTTCTTT; CDR3: CASSLDRSEAFF; size: -; V: TRBV5-6; D: -; J: TRBJ1-1
DNA: TGTGCCTGGAGTGGACAGGGGAACACTGAAGCTTTCTTT; CDR3: CAWSGQGNTEAFF; size: -; V: TRBV30; D: TRBD1; J: TRBJ1-1
DNA: TGCGCCAGCACCATAGCGGGTGAGACCCAGTACTTC; CDR3: CASTIAGETQYF; size: -; V: TRBV5-1; D: TRBD2; J: TRBJ2-5
DNA: TGTGCCTGGGAAACAGGGACCCTCGGCTACACCTTC; CDR3: CAWETGTLGYTF; size: few; V: TRBV30; D: -; J: TRBJ1-2
DNA: TGCGCCAGCAGGGATCCAGGGGATTCCTACGAGCAGTACTTC; CDR3: CASRDPGDSYEQYF; size: -; V: TRBV5-1; D: -; J: TRBJ2-7
DNA: TGTGCCAGCAGCTCCCTCAGTAGAAGGGGGAGGGAGCCCCCAGATACGCAGTATTTT; CDR3: CASSSLSRRGREPPDTQYF; size: -; V: TRBV13; D: -; J: TRBJ2-3
DNA: TGTGCCAGCAGCTTCGCCGACAGATACGAGCAGTACTTC; CDR3: CASSFADRYEQYF; size: -; V: TRBV11-3; D: -; J: TRBJ2-7
DNA: TGTGCCAGTAGTATCCTTGCGGGGTCCTCTGGAAACACCATATATTTT; CDR3: CASSILAGSSGNTIYF; size: -; V: TRBV19; D: -; J: TRBJ1-3
DNA: TGTGCCAGCTCCCATGGGGCTAGCGGATACAATGAGCAGTTCTTC; CDR3: CASSHGASGYNEQFF; size: -; V: TRBV11-2; D: TRBD2; J: TRBJ2-1
DNA: TGCGCCAGCAGCCACGGAGGGAGCTCCTACAATGAGCAGTTCTTC; CDR3: CASSHGGSSYNEQFF; size: -; V: TRBV5-1; D: -; J: TRBJ2-1
DNA: TGTGCCAGCAGCGTAGGACAGGGGTTTGGAAACACCATATATTTT; CDR3: CASSVGQGFGNTIYF; size: -; V: TRBV9; D: TRBD1; J: TRBJ1-3
DNA: TGTGCCAGCAGCCGGGGGACAGGGGGCCTGAATGAGCAGTTCTTC; CDR3: CASSRGTGGLNEQFF; size: once; V: TRBV7-9; D: TRBD1; J: TRBJ2-1
DNA: TGCGCCAGCAGCTTTGGGGCGGACGAGCAGTACTTC; CDR3: CASSFGADEQYF; size: -; V: TRBV5-1; D: -; J: TRBJ2-7
DNA: TGCGCCAGCAGCCCCTACCTAAACACCGGGGAGCTGTTTTTT; CDR3: CASSPYLNTGELFF; size: -; V: TRBV5-1; D: -; J: TRBJ2-2
DNA: TGTGCCAGCAGCCCATCCTGGCCCTACCAAGAGACCCAGTACTTC; CDR3: CASSPSWPYQETQYF; size: -; V: TRBV9; D: -; J: TRBJ2-5
DNA: TGCGCCAGCAGAAGCGCGTTGCAAGCCGAGCAGTACTTC; CDR3: CASRSALQAEQYF; size: -; V: TRBV5-1; D: -; J: TRBJ2-7
DNA: TGTGCCAGCAGTCACGAGGTGGTAGCCCCCACAGATACGCAGTATTTT; CDR3: CASSHEVVAPTDTQYF; size: -; V: TRBV27; D: -; J: TRBJ2-3
DNA: TGCGCCAGCAGCCAAGACCGGACTATCAATGAAAAACTGTTTTTT; CDR3: CASSQDRTINEKLFF; size: -; V: TRBV4-1; D: -; J: TRBJ1-4
DNA: TGTGCCAGCAGCTCGAGAATCGGCTATGGCTACACCTTC; CDR3: CASSSRIGYGYTF; size: few; V: TRBV7-2; D: -; J: TRBJ1-2
DNA: TGTGCCTGGAGTACGAAGGGGGGGGGCTCCTACAATGAGCAGTTCTTC; CDR3: CAWSTKGGGSYNEQFF; size: -; V: TRBV30; D: -; J: TRBJ2-1
DNA: TGTGCCATCAGTGAAGACAGATCCTCTGGAAACACCATATATTTT; CDR3: CAISEDRSSGNTIYF; size: -; V: TRBV10-3; D: -; J: TRBJ1-3
DNA: TGCGCCAGCAGCCAAGGCTGGACCAGGGGGCGATTAAAGGGCTACACCTTC; CDR3: CASSQGWTRGRLKGYTF; size: -; V: TRBV4-1; D: TRBD1; J: TRBJ1-2
DNA: TGTGCCAGCAGCTTCCCGAGTAGCGGGAGAGCCGGCTCCTACAATGAGCAGTTCTTC; CDR3: CASSFPSSGRAGSYNEQFF; size: -; V: TRBV7-3; D: TRBD2; J: TRBJ2-1
DNA: TGTGCCAGCAGCGTGGGGACAGTGAACACCGGGGAGCTGTTTTTT; CDR3: CASSVGTVNTGELFF; size: -; V: TRBV9; D: TRBD1; J: TRBJ2-2
DNA: TGTGCCAGCAGCCAGGGACCGGGGGAGGTTTCCTACAATGAGCAGTTCTTC; CDR3: CASSQGPGEVSYNEQFF; size: -; V: TRBV4-2; D: -; J: TRBJ2-1
DNA: TGTGCCAGTAGTATTTATAGCGGGAACACCGGGGAGCTGTTTTTT; CDR3: CASSIYSGNTGELFF; size: -; V: TRBV19; D: -; J: TRBJ2-2
DNA: TGTGCCAGCAGCTCTACAGCCTATGAAGCTTTCTTT; CDR3: CASSSTAYEAFF; size: -; V: TRBV5-4; D: -; J: TRBJ1-1
DNA: TGTGCCAGCAGCTTGGCAGGACTGGGAAACAATGAGCAGTTCTTC; CDR3: CASSLAGLGNNEQFF; size: once; V: TRBV5-6; D: -; J: TRBJ2-1
DNA: TGTGCCAGCAGAGAACTAGGACAGCCCACCTTTTATGGCTACACCTTC; CDR3: CASRELGQPTFYGYTF; size: few; V: TRBV6-1; D: -; J: TRBJ1-2
DNA: TGTGCCAGTAGTACCCGACTAGCGGGGGCCTACAATGAGCAGTTCTTC; CDR3: CASSTRLAGAYNEQFF; size: -; V: TRBV19; D: TRBD2; J: TRBJ2-1
DNA: TGTGCCAGTGAGAACGGACAGAGCTATGGCTACACCTTC; CDR3: CASENGQSYGYTF; size: -; V: TRBV19; D: -; J: TRBJ1-2
DNA: TGTGCCAGCAGTCCCCAGACTGGAAACCGCTACGAGCAGTACTTC; CDR3: CASSPQTGNRYEQYF; size: -; V: TRBV6-5; D: -; J: TRBJ2-7
DNA: TGTGCCAGCAGCTCACCGGGACTAGCGGGGGGTGAGCAGTTCTTC; CDR3: CASSSPGLAGGEQFF; size: -; V: TRBV7-2; D: TRBD2; J: TRBJ2-1